Listed here are 27 T cell receptor beta chains from one sample, sequenced in a study of identical twins. Via MiXCR, TCRdb re-called the 5' RACE reads, giving one row per CDR3 protein. The repertoire holds around 680,000 distinct CDR3 sequences, with around 8.3% as singletons. These data are also associated with another study on yellow fever vaccine responses in identical twins.

Sequencing input: PBMCs. Receptors were obtained from a woman aged 18-29 years in good health.

This chain connects TRBV11-2 to TRBJ1-1; D is possibly TRBD1 (5 bases). The CDR3 covers 15 residues. Germline V gene lookup returns CDR1 SGHAT and CDR2 FQNNGV. V was cut by 5 bases and J by 4 bases, with 17 bases left in between. The CDR3 nucleotides are TGTGCCAGCAGCCACGGGGGGAGTAAGGGCACTGAAGCTTTCTTT. Protein: CASSHGGSKGTEAFF.

This clonotype has only one observation. The chain has TRBV7-9 and TRBJ2-1, with 14 positions matching TRBD2. Unmatched junction bases numbered 4, after V lost 6 bases and J lost 0 bases. The CDR3 has 17 amino acids. Germline V gene sequence: CDR1 SEHNR, CDR2 FQNEAQ (reference sequence). CDR3 nucleotide sequence: TGTGCCAGCAGTGGACTAGCGGGGGGCGACTCCTACAATGAGCAGTTCTTC. Translated, it gives CASSGLAGGDSYNEQFF.

This clonotype was detected a few times. The chain joins TRBV24-1 to TRBJ2-1; no clear D. The ends were cut back, 3 bases at V and 0 bases at J, with 11 bases in the middle. Germline-derived CDR1 and CDR2 are KGHDR and SFDVKD. The length of the CDR3 is 16 residues. The CDR3 is CATSDRRAASYNEQFF. The DNA for the CDR3 is TGTGCCACCAGTGATCGCCGGGCGGCCTCCTACAATGAGCAGTTCTTC.

This clonotype was counted between two and nine times. This chain connects TRBV6-1 to TRBJ2-6; D is unclear. Germline values: CDR1 MNHNS, CDR2 SASEGT. CDR3 length: 16 amino acids. The V end lost 6 bases, the J end lost 0 bases, and 12 bases lay between the germline ends. CDR3 sequence: CASSPGPNSGANVLTF. The CDR3 DNA follows: TGTGCCAGCAGCCCGGGTCCCAACTCTGGGGCCAACGTCCTGACTTTC.

This clonotype was detected ten times or more. This chain joins TRBV12-5 and TRBJ2-5; TRBD1 or TRBD2 may be the D gene (5 bases each). The V gene lost 5 bases and the J gene lost 5 bases, with 12 bases spanning the gap. Germline CDR1 reads LGHNT; CDR2 reads FRNRAP. This CDR3 has 13 residues. CDR3 nucleotide sequence: TGTGCTAGTGGTGCAGGGAGTGGGGAGACCCAGTACTTC. Encoded protein: CASGAGSGETQYF.

V and J are TRBV20-1 and TRBJ1-5; 10 bases match TRBD1. Germline-derived CDR1 and CDR2 are DFQATT and SNEGSKA (reference sequence). The V segment lost 4 bases and the J segment 5 bases; nucleotides outside the gene matches: 5. The CDR3 length is 14 residues. The CDR3 coding sequence is TGCAGTGCTATCCGGGACAGGGGATATCAGCCCCAGCATTTT. Translated, it gives CSAIRDRGYQPQHF.

This clonotype was counted ten times or more. The rearrangement joins TRBV7-3 to TRBJ2-1; 11 bases align to TRBD2. With 3 bases clipped from V and 4 bases from J, the junction kept 2 bases outside the gene matches. From germline, CDR1 is SGHTA and CDR2 FQGTGA. This CDR3 region has 15 residues. CDR3 sequence reads: CASSLTSGEYNEQFF. DNA for the CDR3: TGTGCCAGCAGCTTGACTAGCGGGGAGTACAATGAGCAGTTCTTC.

The V and J genes are TRBV6-2 or TRBV6-3 and TRBJ2-5; D may be TRBD1 (6 bases). The CDR3 totals 12 residues. Trimming removed 6 bases at V and 5 bases at J, with 10 bases between. CDR1 MNHEY and CDR2 SVGEGT come from the germline V gene. CDR3 bases: TGTGCCAGCAGCTGGACAGTTGAGACCCAGTACTTC. Its translation: CASSWTVETQYF.

This chain uses TRBV4-3 with TRBJ2-5; 8 bases agree with TRBD1. CDR1 is LGHNA, CDR2 YSLEER, per germline. Germline trimming cut 4 bases from V and 2 bases from J; bases unmatched to any gene: 6. The CDR3 spans 15 residues. In nucleotides, the CDR3 is TGCGCCAGCAGCCCGGGACAGGAGTTACAAGAGACCCAGTACTTC. Translation: CASSPGQELQETQYF.

Only a few counts were recorded for this clonotype. For the CDR3, the DNA is TGTGCCAGCAACCGGGACAGGGGATCCTACGAGCAGTACTTC. Residues: CASNRDRGSYEQYF. This rearrangement joins TRBV6-2 or TRBV6-3 to TRBJ2-7, with TRBD1 matching over 10 bases. Looked up from germline, CDR1 is MNHEY and CDR2 is SVGEGT. CDR3 length: 14 residues. V shed 7 bases, J shed 1 base, and the junction held 4 bases outside the gene matches.

The rearrangement uses TRBV29-1 and TRBJ2-5, with unresolved D. CDR1 is SQVTM and CDR2 is ANQGSEA in the germline V gene. V lost 4 bases, J lost 2 bases, and 14 bases lay in between. This CDR3 has 14 residues. In DNA form, the CDR3 reads TGCAGCGTTGTTTTGTGGGATCCACAAGAGACCCAGTACTTC. This sequence encodes CSVVLWDPQETQYF. Variable domain in full (rest from reference TRBV29-1 and TRBJ2-5): SAVISQKPSRDICQRGTSLTIQCQVDSQVTMMFWYRQQPGQSLTLIATANQGSEATYESGFVIDKFPISRPNLTFSTLTVSNMSPEDSSIYLCSVVLWDPQETQYFGPGTRLLVL.

This clonotype was counted ten times or more. V and J are TRBV6-5 and TRBJ2-1, with 7 bases that match TRBD1. Looked up from germline, CDR1 is MNHEY and CDR2 is SVGAGI. Germline trimming cut 6 bases from V and 15 bases from J; bases unmatched to any gene: 8. The CDR3 totals 11 residues. CDR3 in amino acids: CASSYRDRAFF. CDR3 coding DNA: TGTGCCAGCAGCTACCGGGACAGAGCGTTCTTC.

The chain carries TRBV7-3 and TRBJ2-6; D ambiguous. The V gene's germline CDR1 is SGHTA and CDR2 FQGTGA. The CDR3 totals 21 residues. V was pared by 4 bases and J by 0 bases, with 25 bases between. For the CDR3, the DNA is TGTGCCAGCAGCTCAATAACGGCCTTTCTGGGTTATTCCTCTGGGGCCAACGTCCTGACTTTC. Protein product: CASSSITAFLGYSSGANVLTF.

The rearrangement uses TRBV5-1 and TRBJ2-6; D gene unclear. The V gene lost 2 bases and the J gene lost 0 bases, with 6 bases spanning the gap. Germline CDR1 and CDR2: SGHRS and YFSETQ. The length of the CDR3 is 15 residues. The CDR3 is CASSLKVSGANVLTF. Written as DNA, the CDR3 is TGCGCCAGCAGCTTAAAGGTCTCTGGGGCCAACGTCCTGACTTTC. The full variable domain, with the rest looked up from reference TRBV5-1 and TRBJ2-6, is KAGVTQTPRYLIKTRGQQVTLSCSPISGHRSVSWYQQTPGQGLQFLFEYFSETQRNKGNFPGRFSGRQFSNSRSEMNVSTLELGDSALYLCASSLKVSGANVLTFGAGSRLTVL.

The chain uses TRBV5-1 and TRBJ1-2; weak D call: TRBD1 (5 bases). In germline, CDR1 is SGHRS, CDR2 YFSETQ. The V gene lost 1 base and the J gene lost 6 bases, with 13 bases spanning the gap. CDR3 length: 14 residues. CDR3 bases: TGCGCCAGCAGCTTGCAGGGACTCAGAGATGGCTACACCTTC. It yields the protein CASSLQGLRDGYTF.

This clonotype was observed at least ten times. V and J are TRBV15 and TRBJ2-7; 9 bases agree with TRBD1. Germline trimming cut 3 bases from V and 2 bases from J; bases unmatched to any gene: 5. The CDR3 runs 15 residues. Per germline, CDR1 LNHNV and CDR2 YYDKDF (reference sequence). CDR3 nucleotides: TGTGCCACCAGCAGGGAACAGGGGGCAACCTACGAGCAGTACTTC. Its protein is CATSREQGATYEQYF.

For the CDR3, the DNA is TGTGCCAGCAGCCCTAACACAGGGGCCACTGAAGCTTTCTTT. It encodes CASSPNTGATEAFF. The genes are TRBV7-9 and TRBJ1-1, with 7 bases matching TRBD1. CDR1 SEHNR and CDR2 FQNEAQ come from the germline V gene (reference sequence). CDR3 length: 14 amino acids. The trim removed 5 bases at V and 4 bases at J, leaving 7 bases unmatched.

This clonotype was seen repeatedly, ten times or more. The chain links TRBV6-5 to TRBJ2-2, with D perhaps TRBD2 (6 bases). CDR1 is MNHEY and CDR2 is SVGAGI in the germline V gene. V was clipped by 3 bases and J by 2 bases, with 16 bases between them. CDR3 length: 17 amino acids. The CDR3 DNA sequence: TGTGCCAGCAGTTATTTGCGAGCGGGCGACAACACCGGGGAGCTGTTTTTT. Residues: CASSYLRAGDNTGELFF.

The rearrangement joins TRBV20-1 to TRBJ1-2; TRBD1 matches at 8 bases. CDR1 and CDR2 from the germline V gene are DFQATT and SNEGSKA (reference sequence). The CDR3 is made up of 13 amino acids. Trimming at V came to 5 bases and at J to 2 bases, leaving 4 bases not matched to a gene. CDR3 DNA sequence: TGCAGTGCTCGCCGGACAGGGAACTATGGCTACACCTTC. It encodes CSARRTGNYGYTF.

This clonotype was recorded many times. The rearrangement uses TRBV3-1 and TRBJ2-7; the D is unclear. Per germline, CDR1 LGHDT and CDR2 YNNKEL (reference sequence). Trimming removed 0 bases from V and 7 bases from J, with 19 bases in between. The CDR3 sequence is 16 residues long. The CDR3 region is CASSQEKAALLGEQYF. DNA of the CDR3: TGTGCCAGCAGCCAAGAAAAGGCTGCACTCTTGGGGGAGCAGTACTTC.

This clonotype was seen only a few times. The chain employs TRBV4-3 and TRBJ1-2; TRBD1 might be the D (6 bases). The V end lost 0 bases, the J end lost 13 bases, and 18 bases lay between the germline ends. Germline V lookup: CDR1 LGHNA, CDR2 YSLEER. CDR3 length equals 14 residues. CDR3 bases: TGCGCCAGCAGCCAAGATAGGGGAGGGGGTAATGTCACCTTC. It yields the protein CASSQDRGGGNVTF.

This clonotype was picked up a small number of times. The chain combines TRBV5-1 with TRBJ2-5; D perhaps matches TRBD2 (6 bases). With 0 bases removed from V and 5 bases from J, the gap between germline ends came to 14 bases. Germline V gene data show CDR1 as SGHRS and CDR2 as YFSETQ. CDR3 length equals 15 residues. The CDR3 spells CASSLGAGSPETQYF. The DNA of the CDR3 is TGCGCCAGCAGCTTGGGTGCGGGAAGCCCCGAGACCCAGTACTTC.

The rearrangement links TRBV10-1 to TRBJ2-3; 10 nucleotides line up with TRBD2. CDR3 size: 17 residues. V dropped 3 bases and J dropped 1; count of bases not matched to a gene: 7. Per germline, CDR1 WNHNN and CDR2 SYGVQD (reference sequence). The CDR3 DNA sequence: TGCGCCAGCAGTGATTCAGCGGGAGGGCCAGGCACAGATACGCAGTATTTT. This encodes CASSDSAGGPGTDTQYF.

This clonotype was seen at least ten times. J is TRBJ2-3 and V is TRBV5-1, with a tentative D call TRBD2 (5 bases). There are 17 residues in the CDR3. Per germline, CDR1 SGHRS and CDR2 YFSETQ. Trimming cost V 2 bases and J 3 bases, with 19 bases left between them. CDR3 DNA sequence: TGCGCCAGCAGCTTTATCGGTCTGGGAGCCCTGACAGATACGCAGTATTTT. The encoded protein is CASSFIGLGALTDTQYF.

The V gene is TRBV29-1, the J gene TRBJ1-2; D is uncertain. Between the trimmed V and J ends, which lost 4 bases and 4 bases, there was a span of 13 bases. This CDR3 region has 13 residues. Germline V gene sequence: CDR1 SQVTM, CDR2 ANQGSEA. In DNA, the CDR3 is TGCAGCGTTGTTGGGTTAAGACCCTATGGCTACACCTTC. Its protein is CSVVGLRPYGYTF.

The V gene is TRBV12-3 or TRBV12-4, the J gene TRBJ2-1; 12 bases match TRBD1. The CDR3 sequence is 15 residues long. V was clipped by 8 bases and J by 8 bases; unmatched bases: 10. The CDR3 region has the DNA TGTGCCAGCTCCGGGACAGGGGGCGAAAACCATGAGCAGTTCTTC. Protein sequence: CASSGTGGENHEQFF.

V and J are TRBV25-1 and TRBJ1-3; 9 bases align to TRBD1. Germline V gene data show CDR1 as MGHDK and CDR2 as SYGVNS. The CDR3 runs to 15 residues. With V trimmed by 6 bases and J by 0 bases, 3 bases remained unmatched. CDR3 amino acids: CASRDRGYSGNTIYF. As DNA, the CDR3 is TGTGCCAGCAGGGACAGGGGATACTCTGGAAACACCATATATTTT.